What follows are 29 T cell receptor beta chains derived from one specimen sequenced in a study of cytomegalovirus exposure and HLA in healthy donors. Libraries were prepared by immunoSEQ multiplex PCR; TCRdb keeps only in-frame clonotypes and omits some of them. The sample carries roughly 100,000 clones, approximately 86% recorded once. What was sequenced was PBMCs. The receptors shown here come from a woman aged 18-29 years in good health and CMV-seropositive.

The V gene is TRBV11-3, the J gene TRBJ1-1, with no clear D. From germline, CDR1 is SGHNT and CDR2 YENEEA. Trimming removed 5 bases at V and 2 bases at J, with 9 bases between. This CDR3 has 13 amino acids. DNA of the CDR3: TGTGCCAGCAGCCCACTTATCAACACTGAAGCTTTCTTT. This sequence encodes CASSPLINTEAFF.

The chain employs TRBV28 and TRBJ2-2; D remains ambiguous. The CDR3 length is 14 residues. Germline assignment: CDR1 MDHEN and CDR2 SYDVKM. V dropped 4 bases and J dropped 4 bases, with 10 bases sitting between them. The CDR3 loop is CASSSPRSTGELFF. The CDR3 bases are TGTGCCAGCAGTTCTCCTCGGAGCACCGGGGAGCTGTTTTTT.

The chain links TRBV19 to TRBJ2-3; no firm D call. The CDR3 covers 14 residues. Between the trimmed V and J ends, which lost 7 bases and 2 bases, there was a span of 13 bases. Germline V lookup: CDR1 LNHDA, CDR2 SQIVND (reference sequence). The CDR3 sequence: CASIPPRITDTQYF. CDR3 DNA: TGTGCCAGTATACCCCCGAGGATCACAGATACGCAGTATTTT.

The CDR3 reads CASSGTDRGVYTEAFF. In nucleotides, the CDR3 is TGTGCCAGCAGCGGGACGGACAGGGGAGTGTACACTGAAGCTTTCTTT. V usage is TRBV21-1 and J usage is TRBJ1-1; no check of the table's D call, TRBD1, against the DNA was made. TRBV21-1 is described as a pseudogene. The CDR3 consists of 16 residues.

This clone was seen a single time. The chain is built from TRBV28 and TRBJ1-5; 11 bases are a match to TRBD1. From germline, CDR1 is MDHEN and CDR2 SYDVKM. The CDR3 has 14 residues. V lost 8 bases, J lost 5 bases, and 5 bases stayed unmatched. The CDR3 spells CASLDRGPDQPQHF. The CDR3 nucleotides read TGTGCCAGCCTGGACAGGGGGCCGGATCAGCCCCAGCATTTT.

The chain carries TRBV4-1 and TRBJ1-2; 11 positions agree with TRBD1. CDR1 and CDR2 (germline): MGHRA, YSYEKL. The CDR3 runs to 16 residues. V lost 0 bases, J lost 5 bases, and 5 bases stayed unmatched. DNA for the CDR3: TGCGCCAGCAGCCAAGATGAGGGACAGGGGGTTTATGGCTACACCTTC. This encodes CASSQDEGQGVYGYTF.

The chain couples TRBV6-5 to TRBJ2-1, with D possibly TRBD2 on 6 matching bases. This CDR3 is 13 amino acids long. V lost 4 bases and J 7 bases, leaving 11 bases between the germline ends. In germline, CDR1 is MNHEY, CDR2 SVGAGI. The CDR3 protein is CASSWWRGNEQFF. CDR3 sequence (DNA): TGTGCCAGCAGTTGGTGGCGGGGAAATGAGCAGTTCTTC.

This clone was picked up a small number of times. V gene TRBV5-1 combines with J gene TRBJ1-4; 9 positions match TRBD1. Germline CDR1 and CDR2: SGHRS and YFSETQ. J was trimmed by 16 bases and V by 5 bases; bases with no gene match: 6. The CDR3 contains 11 residues. In DNA form, the CDR3 reads TGCGCCAGCAGGGGGGACAGGGAGCAGTTTTTT. Translation: CASRGDREQFF.

This chain uses TRBV15 with TRBJ1-1; a possible D gene is TRBD1 (5 bases). The CDR3 is made up of 12 amino acids. Germline assignment: CDR1 LNHNV and CDR2 YYDKDF (reference sequence). Trimming took off 3 bases at V and 10 bases at J, with 12 bases between the two ends. The CDR3 here is CATSSGRQGAFF. As DNA, the CDR3 is TGTGCCACCAGCAGCGGACGTCAGGGAGCTTTCTTT.

The chain joins TRBV4-1 to TRBJ2-3; D is possibly TRBD2 (5 bases). The germline V gene encodes CDR1 MGHRA and CDR2 YSYEKL. The CDR3 extends over 19 amino acids. The V and J ends lost 1 base and 0 bases respectively, with 20 bases between them. This CDR3 is CASSQGLTWRSPSTDTQYF. CDR3 nucleotides: TGCGCCAGCAGCCAAGGCCTGACGTGGAGGTCACCTAGCACAGATACGCAGTATTTT.

This clone was found a few times. This chain uses TRBV28 with TRBJ2-1, with D hard to call. The ends were cut back, 5 bases at V and 3 bases at J, with 11 bases in the middle. The CDR3 spans 14 residues. The germline V gene has CDR1 MDHEN and CDR2 SYDVKM. CDR3 sequence (DNA): TGTGCCAGCAGTCCCCCCCGGTTCTACAATGAGCAGTTCTTC. Translated: CASSPPRFYNEQFF.

The J gene is TRBJ1-5, the V gene TRBV21-1; TRBD1 is the table's D call and was not checked against the DNA. TRBV21-1 is a listed pseudogene. The CDR3 length is 20 residues. This CDR3 reads CASSKGGTGGSADSNQPQHF. DNA of the CDR3: TGTGCCAGCAGCAAAGGGGGGACAGGGGGCAGTGCCGATAGCAATCAGCCCCAGCATTTT.

The chain combines TRBV10-1 with TRBJ2-3; D remains unclear. V dropped 5 bases and J dropped 2 bases, with 11 bases sitting between them. Germline CDR1 WNHNN, CDR2 SYGVQD (reference sequence). The CDR3 runs to 14 residues. CDR3: CASSWSRNTDTQYF. The CDR3 DNA follows: TGCGCCAGCAGTTGGTCCAGGAACACAGATACGCAGTATTTT.

This clone was seen more than once but under ten times. CDR3 DNA sequence: TGTGCCTGGAGTGGATTTAGGCAGGTTAATGGAGATACGCAGTATTTT. Protein: CAWSGFRQVNGDTQYF. The gene calls are TRBV30 and TRBJ2-3; D unresolved. The CDR3 has 16 amino acids. Between the trimmed V and J ends, which lost 1 base and 5 bases, there was a span of 19 bases. Per the germline V gene, CDR1 is GTSNPN and CDR2 is SVGIG (reference sequence).

The chain joins TRBV19 to TRBJ2-3, with 10 bases fitting TRBD2. V was clipped by 5 bases and J by 4 bases; unmatched bases: 12. CDR1 and CDR2 from the germline V gene are LNHDA and SQIVND (reference sequence). This CDR3 has 17 residues. In nucleotides, the CDR3 is TGTGCCAGTAGTCAAATAGCGGGGGGCGCCGTTGCAGATACGCAGTATTTT. Translating it yields CASSQIAGGAVADTQYF.

The V and J genes are TRBV9 and TRBJ1-1, with 9 bases lining up with TRBD1. With 3 bases clipped from V and 5 bases from J, the junction kept 5 bases outside the gene matches. The CDR3 loop spans 14 amino acids. CDR1 and CDR2 (germline): SGDLS, YYNGEE. The CDR3 protein is CASSGTGARTEAFF. The CDR3 bases are TGTGCCAGCAGCGGGACAGGGGCGCGGACTGAAGCTTTCTTT.

The chain combines TRBV9 with TRBJ2-7; 9 bases map to TRBD1. CDR3 length: 15 amino acids. CDR1 SGDLS and CDR2 YYNGEE come from the germline V gene. J lost 2 bases, V lost 4 bases, and 7 bases had no gene match. CDR3 protein: CASSTTGTGTYEQYF. CDR3 DNA: TGTGCCAGCAGCACAACCGGGACAGGGACCTACGAGCAGTACTTC. Combining the CDR3 with reference TRBV9 and TRBJ2-7 gives the whole variable domain DSGVTQTPKHLITATGQRVTLRCSPRSGDLSVYWYQQSLDQGLQFLIQYYNGEERAKGNILERFSAQQFPDLHSELNLSSLELGDSALYFCASSTTGTGTYEQYFGPGTRLTVT.

The chain uses TRBV15 and TRBJ2-7; maybe TRBD2 (5 bases). The V end was cut by 4 bases, the J end by 3 bases, with 7 bases between. This CDR3 contains 12 residues. CDR1 is LNHNV and CDR2 is YYDKDF in the germline V gene (reference sequence). The CDR3, as DNA: TGTGCCACCAGCATTCGGGGCTACGAGCAGTACTTC. Residues: CATSIRGYEQYF.

V is TRBV5-1 and J is TRBJ2-7; D not certain. V was shortened by 6 bases and J by 0 bases, with 10 bases between the two germline ends. There are 13 residues in the CDR3. Germline V gene sequence: CDR1 SGHRS, CDR2 YFSETQ. CDR3 residues: CASKSASSYEQYF. The CDR3 nucleotides read TGCGCCAGCAAGTCCGCTAGCTCCTACGAGCAGTACTTC.

This chain joins TRBV7-8 and TRBJ1-3, with D possibly matching TRBD1 (6 bases). Germline lookup yields CDR1 SGHVS and CDR2 FQNEAQ. The V end lost 5 bases, the J end lost 2 bases, and 13 bases lay between the germline ends. The CDR3 loop spans 15 amino acids. In nucleotides, the CDR3 is TGTGCCAGCAGCCCATACAGGGTTCCTGGAAACACCATATATTTT. Encoded protein: CASSPYRVPGNTIYF.

The rearrangement links TRBV14 to TRBJ2-1, with D possibly being TRBD1 (6 bases). CDR3 length: 14 amino acids. In germline, CDR1 is SGHDN, CDR2 FVKESK. V was clipped by 4 bases and J by 12 bases, with 19 bases between them. CDR3 nucleotide sequence: TGTGCCAGCAGCCCAAGATTAGGGGGTTCTCGGCAGTTCTTC. This encodes CASSPRLGGSRQFF.

The table lists this clone with a count of one. The V call is TRBV7-6, the J call TRBJ2-2, with D possibly matching TRBD2 (6 bases). V was trimmed by 9 bases and J by 2 bases, leaving 13 bases between them. The CDR3 sequence is 14 residues long. Germline V gene sequence: CDR1 SGHVS, CDR2 FNYEAQ. The CDR3 DNA follows: TGTGCCAGTAGTCTCGGGGGTAACACCGGGGAGCTGTTTTTT. Translating it yields CASSLGGNTGELFF.

This chain connects TRBV4-1 to TRBJ2-7, with D possibly matching TRBD1 (6 bases). The CDR3 has 15 amino acids. Per germline, CDR1 MGHRA and CDR2 YSYEKL. V was trimmed by 2 bases and J by 1 base, leaving 12 bases between them. As DNA, the CDR3 is TGCGCCAGCAGCCAATCTAGCACAGGGTCCTACGAGCAGTACTTC. As protein: CASSQSSTGSYEQYF.

This chain connects TRBV15 to TRBJ2-1, with 9 nucleotides matching TRBD2. CDR1 is LNHNV and CDR2 is YYDKDF in the germline V gene (reference sequence). The CDR3 totals 15 residues. V trimming: 6 bases; J trimming: 4 bases; junction bases outside the gene matches: 7. In DNA form, the CDR3 reads TGTGCCACCAGGACTAGCGGTCTCGGTTACAATGAGCAGTTCTTC. Translated, it gives CATRTSGLGYNEQFF.

The chain combines TRBV6-4 with TRBJ2-7; D perhaps matches TRBD2 (5 bases). The V end was cut by 11 bases, the J end by 3 bases, with 11 bases between. Germline CDR1 is MRHNA and CDR2 is SNTAGT. The CDR3 sequence is 11 residues long. CDR3 coding DNA: TGTGCCCGCATAGAGGGCTACGAGCAGTACTTC. Translated: CARIEGYEQYF.

The chain links TRBV27 to TRBJ2-7, with TRBD2 matching over 11 bases. The length of the CDR3 is 14 residues. Germline assignment: CDR1 MNHEY and CDR2 SMNVEV (reference sequence). V lost 5 bases to trimming and J lost 7 bases; unmatched junction nucleotides: 7. CDR3 region: CASSPGLAAAEQYF. DNA of the CDR3: TGTGCCAGCAGTCCGGGACTAGCGGCAGCTGAGCAGTACTTC.

The chain is built from TRBV25-1 and TRBJ2-2; 10 bases align to TRBD1. The CDR3 consists of 17 residues. V trimming: 3 bases; J trimming: 7 bases; junction bases outside the gene matches: 11. From germline, CDR1 is MGHDK and CDR2 SYGVNS. The CDR3 loop reads CASSDLLPGQGHGELFF. As DNA, the CDR3 is TGTGCCAGCAGTGATCTTCTGCCGGGACAGGGGCACGGGGAGCTGTTTTTT. Supplemented by reference TRBV25-1 and TRBJ2-2, the full variable domain reads EADIYQTPRYLVIGTGKKITLECSQTMGHDKMYWYQQDPGMELHLIHYSYGVNSTEKGDLSSESTVSRIRTEHFPLTLESARPSHTSQYLCASSDLLPGQGHGELFFGEGSRLTVL.

The rearrangement joins TRBV4-1 to TRBJ2-7; 9 nucleotides agree with TRBD1. The CDR3 has 17 residues. The germline V gene has CDR1 MGHRA and CDR2 YSYEKL. Trimming took 4 bases from V and 3 from J; bases not matched to a gene: 13. The CDR3 sequence is CASSPHRGQGGSYEQYF. For the CDR3, the DNA is TGCGCCAGCAGCCCCCATAGGGGACAGGGTGGGAGCTACGAGCAGTACTTC.

The chain is built from TRBV28 and TRBJ1-4; a weak D match, TRBD1 (5 bases). Trimming pared 5 bases from V and 8 bases from J, leaving 12 bases between. Germline lookup yields CDR1 MDHEN and CDR2 SYDVKM. This CDR3 is 13 amino acids long. CDR3: CASSLRVEEKLFF. Written as DNA, the CDR3 is TGTGCCAGCAGTCTCAGGGTAGAGGAAAAACTGTTTTTT.